This T cell receptor beta chain was identified during a study of patients and donors after allogeneic stem cell transplantation. Germline CDR1 reads MDHEN; CDR2 reads SYDVKM. The CDR3 runs 14 residues. V lost 1 base, J lost 4 bases, and 8 bases lay in between. TCRdb re-called the RT-PCR reads through MiXCR, storing one row per CDR3 protein. The table includes hundreds of thousands of distinct CDR3 sequences, 16% detected once. This clonotype was obtained from a human donor who was either an allogeneic HSCT recipient or a stem cell or donor lymphocyte infusion donor (not recorded which). It is not recorded whose cells these are; they may come from a transplant donor. The sequenced sample was blood, either unsorted or a sorted T cell fraction (not recorded which). The genes are TRBV28 and TRBJ1-3; D is ambiguous. CDR3 region: CASSLSASGNTIYF. The DNA for the CDR3 is TGTGCCAGCAGTTTATCGGCCAGCGGAAACACCATATATTTT.